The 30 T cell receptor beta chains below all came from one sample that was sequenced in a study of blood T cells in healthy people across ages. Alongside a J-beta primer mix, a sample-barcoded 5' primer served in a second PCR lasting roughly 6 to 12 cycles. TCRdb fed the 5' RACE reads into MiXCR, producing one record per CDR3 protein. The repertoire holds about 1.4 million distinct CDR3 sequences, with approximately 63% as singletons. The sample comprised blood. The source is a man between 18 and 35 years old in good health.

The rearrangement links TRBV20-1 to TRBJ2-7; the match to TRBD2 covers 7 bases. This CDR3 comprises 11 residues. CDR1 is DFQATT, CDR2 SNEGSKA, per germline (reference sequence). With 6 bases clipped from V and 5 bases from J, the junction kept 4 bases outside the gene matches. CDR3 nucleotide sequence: TGCAGTGCAGGACTAGTGAACGAGCAGTACTTC. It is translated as CSAGLVNEQYF.

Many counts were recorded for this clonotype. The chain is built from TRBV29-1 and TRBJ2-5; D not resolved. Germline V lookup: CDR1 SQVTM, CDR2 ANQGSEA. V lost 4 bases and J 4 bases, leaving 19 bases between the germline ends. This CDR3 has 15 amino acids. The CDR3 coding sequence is TGCAGCGTTGGGGAAGGGTCGGGCCCTTCAGAGACCCAGTACTTC. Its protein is CSVGEGSGPSETQYF.

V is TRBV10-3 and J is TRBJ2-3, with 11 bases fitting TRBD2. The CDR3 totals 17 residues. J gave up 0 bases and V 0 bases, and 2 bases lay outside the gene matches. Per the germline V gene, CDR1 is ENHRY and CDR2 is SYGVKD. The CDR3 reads CAISESRLAGSTDTQYF. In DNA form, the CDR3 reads TGTGCCATCAGTGAGTCAAGACTAGCGGGGAGCACAGATACGCAGTATTTT.

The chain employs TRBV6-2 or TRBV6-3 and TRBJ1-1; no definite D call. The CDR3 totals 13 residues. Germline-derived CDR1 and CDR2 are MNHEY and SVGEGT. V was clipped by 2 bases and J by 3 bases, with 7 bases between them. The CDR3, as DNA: TGTGCCAGCAGTTACCTCTCGGACACTGAAGCTTTCTTT. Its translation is CASSYLSDTEAFF.

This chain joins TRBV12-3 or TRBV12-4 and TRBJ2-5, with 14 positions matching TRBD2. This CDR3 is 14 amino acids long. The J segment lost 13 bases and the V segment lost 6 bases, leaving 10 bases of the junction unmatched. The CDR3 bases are TGTGCCAGCAGCACGACTAGCGGGGGGGCCATCAGGTACTTC. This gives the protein CASSTTSGGAIRYF.

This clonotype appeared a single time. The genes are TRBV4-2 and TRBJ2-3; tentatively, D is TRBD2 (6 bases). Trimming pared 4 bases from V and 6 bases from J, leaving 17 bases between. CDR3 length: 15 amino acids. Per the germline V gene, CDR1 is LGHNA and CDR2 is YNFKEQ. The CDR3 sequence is CASSPKFSRGDTQYF. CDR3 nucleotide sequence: TGTGCCAGCAGCCCAAAATTCTCTCGGGGGGATACGCAGTATTTT.

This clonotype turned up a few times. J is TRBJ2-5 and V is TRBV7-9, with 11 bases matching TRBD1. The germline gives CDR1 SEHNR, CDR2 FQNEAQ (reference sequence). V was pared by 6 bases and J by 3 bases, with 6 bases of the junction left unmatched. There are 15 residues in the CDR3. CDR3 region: CASSSRTGGEETQYF. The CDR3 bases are TGTGCCAGCAGTTCTAGGACAGGGGGCGAAGAGACCCAGTACTTC.

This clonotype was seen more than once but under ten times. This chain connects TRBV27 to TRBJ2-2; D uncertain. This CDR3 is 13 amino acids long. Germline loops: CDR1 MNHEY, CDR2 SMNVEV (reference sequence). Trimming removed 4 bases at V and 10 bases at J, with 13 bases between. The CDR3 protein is CASSYSGSPELFF. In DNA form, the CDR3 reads TGTGCCAGCAGTTATAGTGGGTCGCCGGAGCTGTTTTTT.

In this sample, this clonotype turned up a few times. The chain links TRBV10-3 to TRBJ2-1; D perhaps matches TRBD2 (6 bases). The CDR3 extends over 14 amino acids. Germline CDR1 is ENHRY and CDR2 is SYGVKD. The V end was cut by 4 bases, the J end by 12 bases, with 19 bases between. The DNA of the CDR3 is TGTGCCATCAGTGCGGGGGTAGCTGATCATGGGCAGTTCTTC. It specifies CAISAGVADHGQFF.

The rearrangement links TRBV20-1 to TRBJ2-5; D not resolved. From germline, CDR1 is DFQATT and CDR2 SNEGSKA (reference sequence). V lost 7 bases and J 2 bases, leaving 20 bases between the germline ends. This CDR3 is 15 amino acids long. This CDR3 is CSGSSGRILQETQYF. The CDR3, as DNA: TGCAGTGGAAGCTCCGGCAGAATACTACAAGAGACCCAGTACTTC.

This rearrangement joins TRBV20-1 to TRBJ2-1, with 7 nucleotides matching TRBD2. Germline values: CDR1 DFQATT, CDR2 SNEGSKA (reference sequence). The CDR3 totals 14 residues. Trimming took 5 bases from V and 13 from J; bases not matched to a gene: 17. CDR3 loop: CSAGGLLGSGRQFF. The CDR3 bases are TGCAGTGCTGGGGGACTACTTGGTAGCGGCAGACAGTTCTTC.

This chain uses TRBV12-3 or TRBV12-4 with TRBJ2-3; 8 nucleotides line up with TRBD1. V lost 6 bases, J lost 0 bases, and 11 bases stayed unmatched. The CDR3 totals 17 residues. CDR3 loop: CASSPDRDRNSTDTQYF. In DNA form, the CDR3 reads TGTGCCAGCAGCCCCGACCGGGACAGGAATAGCACAGATACGCAGTATTTT.

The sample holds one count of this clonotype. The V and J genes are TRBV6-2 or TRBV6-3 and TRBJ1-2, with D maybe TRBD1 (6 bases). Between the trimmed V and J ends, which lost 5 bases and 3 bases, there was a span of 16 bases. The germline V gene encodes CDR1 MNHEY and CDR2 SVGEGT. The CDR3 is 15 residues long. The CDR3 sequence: CASSKWTERDYGYTF. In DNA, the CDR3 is TGTGCCAGCAGTAAATGGACAGAGCGTGACTATGGCTACACCTTC.

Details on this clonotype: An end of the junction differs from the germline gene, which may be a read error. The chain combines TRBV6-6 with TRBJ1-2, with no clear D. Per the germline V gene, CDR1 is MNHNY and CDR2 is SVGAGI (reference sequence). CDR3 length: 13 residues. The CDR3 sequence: CASGYDNLDGYTF. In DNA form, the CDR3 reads TGTGCCAGCGGTTACGACAATCTCGATGGCTACACCTTC.

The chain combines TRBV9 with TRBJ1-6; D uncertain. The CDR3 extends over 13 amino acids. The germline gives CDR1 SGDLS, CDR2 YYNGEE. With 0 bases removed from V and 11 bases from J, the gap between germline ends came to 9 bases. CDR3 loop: CASSVEASAPLHF. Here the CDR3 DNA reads TGTGCCAGCAGCGTAGAAGCCAGTGCACCCCTCCACTTT. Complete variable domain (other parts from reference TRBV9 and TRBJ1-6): DSGVTQTPKHLITATGQRVTLRCSPRSGDLSVYWYQQSLDQGLQFLIQYYNGEERAKGNILERFSAQQFPDLHSELNLSSLELGDSALYFCASSVEASAPLHFGNGTRLTVT.

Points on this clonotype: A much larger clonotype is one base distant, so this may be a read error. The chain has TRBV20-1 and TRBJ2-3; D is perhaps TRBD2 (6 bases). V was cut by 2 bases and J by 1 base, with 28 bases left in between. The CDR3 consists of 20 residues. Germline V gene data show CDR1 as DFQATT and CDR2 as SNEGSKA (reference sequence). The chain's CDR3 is CSARLFRGSEWMDGTDTQYF. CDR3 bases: TGCAGTGCTAGATTGTTCCGGGGGTCGGAATGGATGGATGGCACAGATACGCAGTATTTT.

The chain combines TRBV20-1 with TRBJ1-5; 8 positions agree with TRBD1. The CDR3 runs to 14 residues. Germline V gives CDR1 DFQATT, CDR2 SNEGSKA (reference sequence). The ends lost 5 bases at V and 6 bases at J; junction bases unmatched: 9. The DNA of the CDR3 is TGCAGTGCTCACCCGACAGGGGAAGGTCAGCCCCAGCATTTT. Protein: CSAHPTGEGQPQHF.

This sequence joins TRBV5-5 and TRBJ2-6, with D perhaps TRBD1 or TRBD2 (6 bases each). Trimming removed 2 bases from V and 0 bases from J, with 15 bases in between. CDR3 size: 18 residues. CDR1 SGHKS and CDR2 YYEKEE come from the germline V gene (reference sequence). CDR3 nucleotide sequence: TGTGCCAGCAGCTTTATCTCCGGGGGCGCCTCTGGGGCCAACGTCCTGACTTTC. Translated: CASSFISGGASGANVLTF.

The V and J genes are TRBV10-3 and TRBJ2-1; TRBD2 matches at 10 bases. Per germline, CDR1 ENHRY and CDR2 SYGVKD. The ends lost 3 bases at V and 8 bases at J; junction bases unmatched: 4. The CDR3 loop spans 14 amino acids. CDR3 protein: CAISEAGGPDEQFF. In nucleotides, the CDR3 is TGTGCCATCAGTGAAGCGGGAGGGCCCGATGAGCAGTTCTTC.

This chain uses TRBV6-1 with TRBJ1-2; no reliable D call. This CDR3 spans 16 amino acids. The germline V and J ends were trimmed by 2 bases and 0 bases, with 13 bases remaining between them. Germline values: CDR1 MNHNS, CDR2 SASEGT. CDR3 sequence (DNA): TGTGCCAGCAGTGAATCCGGTTATTCACCTAACTATGGCTACACCTTC. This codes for CASSESGYSPNYGYTF.

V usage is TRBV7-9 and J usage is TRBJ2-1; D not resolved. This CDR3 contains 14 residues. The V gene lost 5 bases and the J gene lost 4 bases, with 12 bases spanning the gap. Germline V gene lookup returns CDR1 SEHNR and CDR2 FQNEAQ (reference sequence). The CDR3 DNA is TGTGCCAGCAGCCCCCCGGCGAGTTACAATGAGCAGTTCTTC. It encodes CASSPPASYNEQFF. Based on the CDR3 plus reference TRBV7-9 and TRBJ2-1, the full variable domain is DTGVSQNPRHKITKRGQNVTFRCDPISEHNRLYWYRQTLGQGPEFLTYFQNEAQLEKSRLLSDRFSAERPKGSFSTLEIQRTEQGDSAMYLCASSPPASYNEQFFGPGTRLTVL.

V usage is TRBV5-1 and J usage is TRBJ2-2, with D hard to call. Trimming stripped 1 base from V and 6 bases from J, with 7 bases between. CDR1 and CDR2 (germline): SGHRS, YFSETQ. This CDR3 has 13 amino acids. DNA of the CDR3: TGCGCCAGCAGCTTGTACGGGTCCGGGGAGCTGTTTTTT. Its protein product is CASSLYGSGELFF.

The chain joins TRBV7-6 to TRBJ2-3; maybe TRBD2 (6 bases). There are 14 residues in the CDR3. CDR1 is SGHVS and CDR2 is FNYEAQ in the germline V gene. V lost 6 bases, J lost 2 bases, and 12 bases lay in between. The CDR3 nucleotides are TGTGCCAGCAGTGGGCTAGCGTCCACAGATACGCAGTATTTT. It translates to CASSGLASTDTQYF.

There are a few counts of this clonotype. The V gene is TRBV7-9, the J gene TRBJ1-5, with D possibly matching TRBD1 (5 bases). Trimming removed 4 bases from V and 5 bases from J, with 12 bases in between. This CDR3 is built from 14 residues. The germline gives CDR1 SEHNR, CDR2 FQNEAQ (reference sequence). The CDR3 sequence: CASSSYGHYQPQHF. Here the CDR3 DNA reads TGTGCCAGCAGCTCATACGGACACTATCAGCCCCAGCATTTT.

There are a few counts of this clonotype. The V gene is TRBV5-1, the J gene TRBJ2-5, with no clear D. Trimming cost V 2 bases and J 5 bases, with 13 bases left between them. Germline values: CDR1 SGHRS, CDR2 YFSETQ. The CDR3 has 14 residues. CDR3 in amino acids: CASSFGPDGETQYF. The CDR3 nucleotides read TGCGCCAGCAGCTTCGGACCTGATGGGGAGACCCAGTACTTC.

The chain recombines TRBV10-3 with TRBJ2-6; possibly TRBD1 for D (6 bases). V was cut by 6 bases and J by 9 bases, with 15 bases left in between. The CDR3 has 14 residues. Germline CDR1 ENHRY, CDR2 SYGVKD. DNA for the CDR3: TGTGCCATCAGATCAGGGGAAAACAACAACGTCCTGACTTTC. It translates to CAIRSGENNNVLTF.

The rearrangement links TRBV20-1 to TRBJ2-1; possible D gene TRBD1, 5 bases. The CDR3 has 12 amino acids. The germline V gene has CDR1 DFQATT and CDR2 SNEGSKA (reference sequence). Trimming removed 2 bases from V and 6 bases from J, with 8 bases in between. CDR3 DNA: TGCAGTGCTAGAAGAGACAGCAATGAGCAGTTCTTC. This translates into CSARRDSNEQFF.

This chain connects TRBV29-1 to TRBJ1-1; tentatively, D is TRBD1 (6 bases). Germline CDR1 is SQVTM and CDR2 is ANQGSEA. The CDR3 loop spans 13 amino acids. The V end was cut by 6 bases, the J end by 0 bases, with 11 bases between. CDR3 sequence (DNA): TGCAGCGTGGCCGGACAGATGAACACTGAAGCTTTCTTT. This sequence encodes CSVAGQMNTEAFF. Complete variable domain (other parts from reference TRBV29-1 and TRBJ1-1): SAVISQKPSRDICQRGTSLTIQCQVDSQVTMMFWYRQQPGQSLTLIATANQGSEATYESGFVIDKFPISRPNLTFSTLTVSNMSPEDSSIYLCSVAGQMNTEAFFGQGTRLTVV.

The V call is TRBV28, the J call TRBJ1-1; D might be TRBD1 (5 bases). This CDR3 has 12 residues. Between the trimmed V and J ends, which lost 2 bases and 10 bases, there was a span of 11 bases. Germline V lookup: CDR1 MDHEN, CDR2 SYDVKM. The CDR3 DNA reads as TGTGCCAGCAGTTTAAGCAGGGAAGTAGCTTTCTTT. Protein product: CASSLSREVAFF.

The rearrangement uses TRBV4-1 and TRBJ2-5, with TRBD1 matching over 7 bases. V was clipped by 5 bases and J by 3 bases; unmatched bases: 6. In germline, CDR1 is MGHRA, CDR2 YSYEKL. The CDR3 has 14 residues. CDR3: CASSLPGQKETQYF. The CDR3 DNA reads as TGCGCCAGCAGCTTACCGGGACAGAAAGAGACCCAGTACTTC.